The 18 T cell receptor beta chains given below trace back to one sample, sequenced in a study of response to subunit inactivated influenza vaccine (dated 2018 in TCRdb). Sample time point, as interpreted from the label and publication: 45 to 55 days after influenza vaccine administration. The protocol used for the library was RT-PCR. Data came from an Illumina HiSeq 2500. Using fastp trimming at Q25 and MiXCR clonotype assembly, TCRdb reanalyzed the public sequencing data and kept in-frame beta chains. When rows share a CDR3 protein, they turn into one entry using the most common DNA and genes. For this sample there are hundreds of thousands of distinct CDR3 sequences; 9.5% to 12% appear just once. The ten largest make up 12% of the sample. The sample in question was PBMCs from blood, obtained 45 days after vaccination. The receptors shown here come from a man aged 50 to 59 who received an inactivated influenza vaccine. Donor details come from another sample of the same person, matched by shared clones.

The chain couples TRBV5-6 to TRBJ2-7; maybe TRBD1 (5 bases). This CDR3 spans 15 amino acids. V gave up 4 bases and J gave up 3 bases, with 17 bases separating them. Per germline, CDR1 SGHDT and CDR2 YYEEEE. The CDR3 loop reads CASSGVSRVSYEQYF. CDR3 sequence (DNA): TGTGCCAGCAGCGGGGTAAGCAGGGTCAGCTACGAGCAGTACTTC.

This clonotype was detected ten times or more. The gene calls are TRBV7-9 and TRBJ2-5; D possibly matches TRBD1 or TRBD2 (6 bases each). Between the trimmed V and J ends, which lost 2 bases and 2 bases, there was a span of 9 bases. The germline V gene has CDR1 SEHNR and CDR2 FQNEAQ (reference sequence). This CDR3 region has 14 residues. CDR3 DNA: TGTGCCAGCAGCTTAACGGGGGCTCAAGAGACCCAGTACTTC. Protein sequence: CASSLTGAQETQYF.

The CDR3 DNA sequence: TGTGCCAGCAGTTCCCCCGGGAGTGCCAAGAGAAATGAGCAGTTCTTC. Its protein product is CASSSPGSAKRNEQFF. V usage is TRBV28 and J usage is TRBJ2-1, with D possibly being TRBD2 (6 bases). Germline V gene data show CDR1 as MDHEN and CDR2 as SYDVKM. Trimming stripped 4 bases from V and 7 bases from J, with 20 bases between. The length of the CDR3 is 16 residues.

The sample holds a few counts of this clonotype. The chain uses TRBV3-1 and TRBJ1-2; possibly TRBD1 for D (5 bases). The ends were cut back, 2 bases at V and 5 bases at J, with 12 bases in the middle. Germline V CDR1 and CDR2: LGHDT, YNNKEL (reference sequence). CDR3 length: 14 residues. The DNA for the CDR3 is TGTGCCAGCAGCCAACGTCAGGGACTATATGGCTACACCTTC. It specifies CASSQRQGLYGYTF.

The chain employs TRBV9 and TRBJ2-7; 13 bases map to TRBD2. The CDR3 is 16 amino acids. V shed 4 bases, J shed 3 bases, and the junction held 7 bases outside the gene matches. The germline CDR1 and CDR2 sequences are SGDLS and YYNGEE. CDR3: CASSPGLAGAGYEQYF. CDR3 in DNA: TGTGCCAGCAGCCCTGGACTAGCGGGGGCCGGCTACGAGCAGTACTTC. The full variable domain, completed using reference TRBV9 and TRBJ2-7, is DSGVTQTPKHLITATGQRVTLRCSPRSGDLSVYWYQQSLDQGLQFLIQYYNGEERAKGNILERFSAQQFPDLHSELNLSSLELGDSALYFCASSPGLAGAGYEQYFGPGTRLTVT.

In its sample, this clonotype was seen a few times. This rearrangement joins TRBV6-2 or TRBV6-3 to TRBJ2-2; D remains unclear. Trimming took 2 bases from V and 1 from J, leaving 2 bases between them. This CDR3 is 13 amino acids long. CDR1 and CDR2 (germline): MNHEY, SVGEGT. This CDR3 reads CASSYVNTGELFF. The CDR3 DNA reads TGTGCCAGCAGTTACGTGAACACCGGGGAGCTGTTTTTT.

This clonotype was detected many times. This chain connects TRBV29-1 to TRBJ1-4; D is uncertain. Trimming removed 4 bases from V and 8 bases from J, with 5 bases in between. The V gene's germline CDR1 is SQVTM and CDR2 ANQGSEA. This CDR3 is 10 amino acids long. This CDR3 reads CSVGREKLFF. CDR3 in DNA: TGCAGCGTTGGGCGGGAAAAACTGTTTTTT.

The sample holds a few counts of this clonotype. This sequence joins TRBV11-2 and TRBJ2-4; TRBD2 might be the D (6 bases). Germline V gene lookup returns CDR1 SGHAT and CDR2 FQNNGV. The CDR3 is 18 residues long. The germline V and J ends were trimmed by 5 bases and 1 base, with 21 bases remaining between them. The CDR3 coding sequence is TGTGCCAGCAGCCCCCTCACGAGAAGCCGGGGGGCCAAAAACATTCAGTACTTC. This translates into CASSPLTRSRGAKNIQYF.

This chain uses TRBV12-3 or TRBV12-4 with TRBJ2-3; 9 nucleotides line up with TRBD2. Losses at the gene ends were 2 bases for V and 4 bases for J; bases not matched to a gene: 22. This CDR3 contains 21 residues. CDR3 region: CASSLSLGRVWREGRADTQYF. As DNA, the CDR3 is TGTGCCAGCAGTTTATCCCTTGGCAGGGTCTGGCGGGAGGGCCGCGCAGATACGCAGTATTTT.

This clonotype was seen ten or more times. The chain links TRBV5-1 to TRBJ2-1; TRBD1 matches 9 bases. Germline CDR1 is SGHRS and CDR2 is YFSETQ. J lost 8 bases, V lost 4 bases, and 7 bases had no gene match. The CDR3 runs to 14 residues. CDR3 amino acids: CASSPRTGVHEQFF. The CDR3 bases are TGCGCCAGCAGCCCCAGGACAGGGGTCCATGAGCAGTTCTTC.

This chain uses TRBV6-5 with TRBJ2-3, with D perhaps given as TRBD1 or TRBD2 (5 bases each). From germline, CDR1 is MNHEY and CDR2 SVGAGI. This CDR3 has 14 amino acids. Trimming removed 2 bases at V and 2 bases at J, with 8 bases between. CDR3 region: CASSYGDHTDTQYF. CDR3 nucleotides: TGTGCCAGCAGTTACGGGGACCACACAGATACGCAGTATTTT.

Only a few counts were recorded for this clonotype. The chain recombines TRBV7-2 with TRBJ2-1; 13 bases align to TRBD2. After removal of 5 bases from V and 8 bases from J, the junction contained 9 bases not matched to a gene. The germline CDR1 and CDR2 sequences are SGHTA and FQGNSA. The CDR3 totals 16 residues. In nucleotides, the CDR3 is TGTGCCAGCAGCGCGGCCCCTACTAGCGGGGGGGATGAGCAGTTCTTC. Its translation: CASSAAPTSGGDEQFF.

This clonotype turned up a few times. The V gene is TRBV24-1, the J gene TRBJ2-5; TRBD2 aligns across 14 bases. The CDR3 contains 18 residues. V dropped 4 bases and J dropped 5; count of bases not matched to a gene: 11. Germline loops: CDR1 KGHDR, CDR2 SFDVKD. This chain's CDR3 is CATSDPGTSGRVGETQYF. CDR3 in DNA: TGTGCCACCAGTGACCCCGGGACTAGCGGGAGAGTGGGCGAGACCCAGTACTTC.

The rearrangement links TRBV7-9 to TRBJ2-1, with 8 bases aligning to TRBD2. The CDR3 is made up of 16 amino acids. Trimming at V came to 4 bases and at J to 7 bases, leaving 12 bases not matched to a gene. Per germline, CDR1 SEHNR and CDR2 FQNEAQ (reference sequence). CDR3 residues: CASSSPGGGGRNEQFF. The CDR3 DNA follows: TGTGCCAGCAGCTCCCCTGGTGGCGGGGGGCGAAATGAGCAGTTCTTC.

Of note for this clonotype: A much bigger clone sits one base away, suggesting this may be a read error. The V call is TRBV12-3 or TRBV12-4, the J call TRBJ2-5, with D perhaps TRBD2 (6 bases). Between the trimmed V and J ends, which lost 7 bases and 7 bases, there was a span of 22 bases. The CDR3 contains 15 residues. DNA of the CDR3: TGTGCCAGCAACCAAAGGGAACTAGCAGGTGGGACCCAGTACTTC. Protein: CASNQRELAGGTQYF.

This clonotype has at least ten counts. CDR3 loop: CASSLSLAGADYPQYF. The DNA of the CDR3 is TGTGCCAGCAGTTTGAGTCTAGCGGGGGCCGACTACCCGCAGTATTTT. The chain links TRBV12-3 or TRBV12-4 to TRBJ2-3; 10 bases are shared with TRBD2. CDR3 length: 16 residues. The ends lost 3 bases at V and 10 bases at J; junction bases unmatched: 13.

The chain uses TRBV11-2 and TRBJ1-2, with D possibly being TRBD1 (5 bases). V was pared by 7 bases and J by 5 bases, with 14 bases between. The CDR3 length is 13 residues. Per the germline V gene, CDR1 is SGHAT and CDR2 is FQNNGV. CDR3 in amino acids: CASNGRGVYGYTF. The DNA for the CDR3 is TGTGCCAGCAACGGCCGGGGGGTATATGGCTACACCTTC.

This clonotype was observed many times. The chain couples TRBV12-3 or TRBV12-4 to TRBJ2-5; 8 bases line up with TRBD1. The CDR3 has 15 amino acids. V lost 7 bases to trimming and J lost 5 bases; unmatched junction nucleotides: 12. CDR3 loop: CASTPRTGSVETQYF. The CDR3, as DNA: TGTGCCAGCACACCACGGACAGGGTCGGTGGAGACCCAGTACTTC.